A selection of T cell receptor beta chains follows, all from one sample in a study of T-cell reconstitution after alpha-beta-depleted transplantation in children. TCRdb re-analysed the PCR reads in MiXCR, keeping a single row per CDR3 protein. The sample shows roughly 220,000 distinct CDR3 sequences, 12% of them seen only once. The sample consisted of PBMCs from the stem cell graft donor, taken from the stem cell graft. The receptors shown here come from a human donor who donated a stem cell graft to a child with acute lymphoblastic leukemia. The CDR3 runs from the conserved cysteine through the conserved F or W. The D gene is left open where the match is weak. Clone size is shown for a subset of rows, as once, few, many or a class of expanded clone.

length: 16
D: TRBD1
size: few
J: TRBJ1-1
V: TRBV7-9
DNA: TGTGCCAGCAGCCAGGGGGGGACCGTCTGGGGCACTGAAGCTTTCTTT
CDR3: CASSQGGTVWGTEAFF

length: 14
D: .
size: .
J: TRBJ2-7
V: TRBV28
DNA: TGTGCCAGCGGCCCCCGGGACTCCGACTACGAGCAGTACTTC
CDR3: CASGPRDSDYEQYF

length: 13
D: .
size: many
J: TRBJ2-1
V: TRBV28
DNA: TGTGCCAGCAGTTCTCCTCTTAACAATGAGCAGTTCTTC
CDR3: CASSSPLNNEQFF

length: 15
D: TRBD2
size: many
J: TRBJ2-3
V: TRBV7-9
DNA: TGTGCCAGCAGCTCGGGACTAGCATACACAGATACGCAGTATTTT
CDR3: CASSSGLAYTDTQYF

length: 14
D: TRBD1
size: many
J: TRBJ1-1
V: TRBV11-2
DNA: TGTGCCAGCAGCCCCCGGGACAGGATTACTGAAGCTTTCTTT
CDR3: CASSPRDRITEAFF

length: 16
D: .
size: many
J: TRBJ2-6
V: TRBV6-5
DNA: TGTGCCAGCAGTTACGGTTTAGCCGGGGGGGCCAACGTCCTGACTTTC
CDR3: CASSYGLAGGANVLTF

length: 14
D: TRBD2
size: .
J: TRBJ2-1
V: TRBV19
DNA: TGTGCCAGTAGCCTCGCCGGGACTATCTCTGAGCAGTTCTTC
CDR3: CASSLAGTISEQFF

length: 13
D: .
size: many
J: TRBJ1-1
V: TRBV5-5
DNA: TGTGCCAGCAGCCGACCTCCCAACACTGAAGCTTTCTTT
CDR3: CASSRPPNTEAFF

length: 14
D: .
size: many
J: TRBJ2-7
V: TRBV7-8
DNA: TGTGCCAGCAGCCCCCGGCCCGAGGGAGCCGAGCAGTACTTC
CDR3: CASSPRPEGAEQYF

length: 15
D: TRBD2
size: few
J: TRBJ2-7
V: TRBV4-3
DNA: TGCGCCAGCAGCCGAGCGGGGGAAAGCTCCTACGAGCAGTACTTC
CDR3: CASSRAGESSYEQYF

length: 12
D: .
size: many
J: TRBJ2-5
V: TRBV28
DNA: TGTGCCAGCAGTTTTAGGGCAGAGACCCAGTACTTC
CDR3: CASSFRAETQYF

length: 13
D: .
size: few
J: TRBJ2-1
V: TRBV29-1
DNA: TGCAGCGTTGCTACCAGCTCCTACAATGAGCAGTTCTTC
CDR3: CSVATSSYNEQFF